This TCR beta chain was found in a study of blood T cell repertoires in COVID-19. Study context: Acute and convalescent COVID-19 specimens originated in the United States, Italy and Spain. PBMCs, B-cell-depleted T cells, or T cells were the source of the cDNA or gDNA that made up the material.

Produced via immunoSEQ multiplex PCR; TCRdb's table is partial and in-frame only. This sample yields fewer than 80,000 clones, of which 80% are seen a single time; roughly 9.7% belongs to the top ten. V was clipped by 2 bases and J by 4 bases, with 6 bases between them. The CDR3 runs 12 residues. CDR1 SGHRS and CDR2 YFSETQ come from the germline V gene. This TCR was recovered from a human donor in a cohort sampled during active COVID-19. Sequencing used peripheral blood. This chain joins TRBV5-1 and TRBJ2-5; a weak D match, TRBD1 (6 bases). CDR3 in amino acids: CASSLQGETQYF. CDR3 DNA sequence: TGCGCCAGCAGCTTACAGGGAGAGACCCAGTACTTC.